This TCR beta chain emerged from a study of shared clonotypes between healthy human individuals (dated by TCRdb to 2018 to 2020). With regard to the full study: The cohort included a few men and two women between 18 and 49 years of age. Per donor, three plates each were used for CD4 naive and CD4 memory, two for CD8 naive, and one for CD8 memory. Blood TCR repertoires of about 5 healthy adults were deeply sequenced to estimate repertoire size and the extent of clonotype sharing between individuals. To increase sequencing depth and limit assay-specific biases, different laboratories used diverse techniques to prepare libraries and sequence TCR repertoires. Leukapheresis yielded between about 0.85 and 9.5 billion PBMCs per donor.

A word on this clone: What this receptor recognizes is not known. No base-level quality is on record; no much larger clone is a single base apart.

V and J lose 7 bases and 0 bases, and a span of 18 bases separates them. In the germline V gene, CDR1 corresponds to SQVTM and CDR2 to ANQGSEA. The CDR3 covers 15 residues, taking in both the cysteine and the phenylalanine. Just CDR3 DNA is preserved here, 45 bases in frame from base 1. TCR CDR3 regions were amplified from genomic DNA by multiplex PCR using the deep immunoSEQ assay. For each cell subset, the extracted genomic DNA was distributed evenly across all wells of several immunoSEQ 96-well plates, and each plate served as one replicate. For sorted subsets, roughly 200 ng genomic DNA, equal to approximately 30,000 T cell genomes, was loaded into each replicate PCR. Purified libraries were measured with a Qubit 3.0 fluorometer, size-checked on a Bioanalyzer 2100, and measured again with the KAPA Library Quantification kit. A separate single-read 150-cycle Illumina NextSeq 550 flow cell was used to sequence each immunoSEQ 96-well plate. The paper's data handling went like this. Because only junctional sequences without quality scores were contained in the immunoSEQ output, filtering matching that applied to full-length reads could not be performed. To assign V/J genes and CDR3, sequences were annotated against IMGT germline references using PyIR, a Python wrapper for IgBLAST v1.9. Reads with weak V/J assignments (E-value above 1e-6), missing CDR3, stop codons, out-of-frame junctions, or ambiguous translated residues were removed. V3J clonotypes were defined as sequences sharing the same inferred V gene, J gene, and CDR3 amino acid sequence. The percentage overlap between two repertoires was calculated by dividing the number of shared unique clonotypes by the size of the smaller repertoire. Richness of each repertoire was evaluated using RTK rarefaction, the Chao1 estimator, and Recon v2.1 estimates of unobserved clonotypes. Generation probabilities for all TCRbeta clonotypes obtained by the gDNA method from a handful of donors were computed using OLGA. TCRdb retrieved this table from immuneACCESS and kept in-frame rearrangements only. Not all clones are present; in checked studies, unresolved V genes account for under half, and no reason is known for the remainder. The V and J calls and the clone size are those of that table, but D and trimming were determined from the DNA. The sample data list around 330,000 clones, and over 65% of these were observed just once. The ten largest clones take up around 10% of the sample.

Study-level results and caveats: Because the study included a small number of donors, the genetic and exposure-history diversity represented was limited. Higher generation probabilities were observed for clonotypes shared by all four sorted-subset donors than for non-shared clonotypes. Naive subsets generally had larger estimated clonotype richness than memory subsets. Sampling was restricted to blood, and TCR repertoires in tissue are likely to differ from TCR repertoires in blood. Based on pairwise subsampling, the degree of clonotype sharing among donors was expected to be affected by sequencing depth. Even with the large sequencing depth, rarefaction of the sorted-subset datasets indicated that sequencing was incomplete. Roughly 5.2% of naive CD4, 3.5% of naive CD8, around 2.3% of memory CD4, and around 0.42% of memory CD8 clonotypes were shared across four donors.

The donors were healthy, HIV-negative adults with no recently reported acute infections or vaccinations. All donors were Caucasian adults living in Nashville, Tennessee, USA. CD4+ T cells were enriched through magnetic negative selection, after which naive cells were positively selected on CD45RA and the remaining negative fraction served as the memory subset. Blood was obtained by leukapheresis, after which PBMCs were separated by Ficoll-Histopaque density gradient centrifugation and cryopreserved in liquid nitrogen vapor phase. Purity and quantity of every magnetically sorted T cell population were checked by analytical flow cytometry. Genomic DNA was isolated from every sorted fraction and measured by UV absorbance on a Nanodrop 2000c.

Sequenced material: memory CD4+ T cells sorted from blood. According to the study, the label for this sample's cell subset or site signals: CD45RA-negative fraction. This sequence originates from a man aged 25-45 years in good health. The receptor chain draws on TRBV29-1 and TRBJ1-1; the D gene is possibly TRBD1, with 5 bases matching. The CDR3 is CSGGPGWGMNTEAFF. The DNA sequence reads TGCAGCGGCGGGCCAGGGTGGGGGATGAACACTGAAGCTTTCTTT.